This TCR beta chain came from a study of blood T cell repertoires in COVID-19. Study-wide background: Sites across the United States, Italy and Spain contributed samples from acute and convalescent COVID-19. PBMCs, B-cell-depleted T cells, or T cells were the source of the cDNA or gDNA that made up the material.

The CDR3 sequence is 14 residues long. The V end lost 0 bases, the J end lost 5 bases, and 12 bases lay between the germline ends. From germline, CDR1 is SGDLS and CDR2 YYNGEE. Methods used by the authors: Counts of nucleated cells, estimated from reference gene primer amplification, were obtained. Here immunoSEQ multiplex PCR was the method, and the copy in TCRdb shows in-frame clones only, minus some. V, J and clone size were drawn from that table, and D and trimming were deduced from the DNA. Among about 300,000 clones listed, about 90% were seen once. V gene TRBV9 combines with J gene TRBJ2-7, with TRBD2 as a possible D gene (5 bases). The sequencing input was peripheral blood. The clonotype originates from a woman in her 50s with COVID-19, enrolled during active disease. The CDR3, as DNA: TGTGCCAGCAGCGTAGCGACTACACCCAACGAGCAGTACTTC. Its translation: CASSVATTPNEQYF.